This T cell receptor (beta chain) was sequenced in a study of T cells in Graves' hyperthyroidism and ophthalmopathy. Turning to the study itself: At the time of initial diagnosis and before any treatment, peripheral blood was collected. The study, taken as a whole, reports: Stable hyperthyroidism was told apart from ophthalmopathy by a model built on 13 V-J features.

Germline V lookup: CDR1 GTSNPN, CDR2 SVGIG (reference sequence). V dropped 3 bases and J dropped 8 bases, with 5 bases sitting between them. This CDR3 region has 11 residues. Lactation, pregnancy, other autoimmune disease or uncontrolled infection excluded patients. RNA transcripts provided the source from which TCR beta CDR3 regions were amplified. When the TCR CDR3 underwent first-round RT-PCR, the HTBI primer set was used. MiXCR, run by TCRdb on the multiplex PCR reads, gives a single entry per CDR3 protein. In the table there are about 300,000 distinct CDR3 sequences, roughly 19% of which are singletons. This clonotype was recorded many times. Its antigen is as yet unknown.

The rearrangement links TRBV30 to TRBJ1-6; a weak D match, TRBD1 (5 bases). The TCR sequence derives from a man aged 45 to 65 with Graves' ophthalmopathy. Sequences were obtained from blood. DNA for the CDR3: TGTGCCTGGAGACAGGATTCACCCCTCCACTTT. Its protein product is CAWRQDSPLHF.